These 19 T cell receptor beta chains were sequenced from one sample in a study of blood T cell repertoires in COVID-19. The protocol was immunoSEQ multiplex PCR, while the TCRdb copy is restricted to in-frame clones and leaves out a portion. The data show fewer than 400,000 clones, roughly nine tenths seen once. The sample taken for sequencing was PBMCs or T cells enriched from blood (not recorded which). The receptors were gathered from a woman between 25 and 40 years old who had recovered from COVID-19.

Only one count was recorded for this clone. V gene TRBV10-3 combines with J gene TRBJ1-5, with TRBD1 as a possible D gene (6 bases). The germline V and J ends were trimmed by 6 bases and 2 bases, with 11 bases remaining between them. This CDR3 contains 14 residues. Germline values: CDR1 ENHRY, CDR2 SYGVKD. This CDR3 reads CAIRTGTGNQPQHF. DNA of the CDR3: TGTGCCATCAGAACAGGGACGGGCAATCAGCCCCAGCATTTT.

The chain employs TRBV7-3 and TRBJ2-5; D is possibly TRBD2 (7 bases). The CDR3 spans 13 residues. Per germline, CDR1 SGHTA and CDR2 FQGTGA. Between the trimmed V and J ends, which lost 3 bases and 5 bases, there was a span of 10 bases. As DNA, the CDR3 is TGTGCCAGCAGCTTGGGGAGGGGGGAGACCCAGTACTTC. This sequence encodes CASSLGRGETQYF.

This clone was recorded only once. This chain uses TRBV10-3 with TRBJ1-2; D is possibly TRBD1 (5 bases). V was trimmed by 8 bases and J by 1 base, leaving 8 bases between them. The CDR3 is made up of 12 amino acids. Germline values: CDR1 ENHRY, CDR2 SYGVKD. The CDR3 DNA reads as TGTGCCATCTCAGGGAATAACTATGGCTACACCTTC. It is translated as CAISGNNYGYTF.

The chain recombines TRBV4-3 with TRBJ2-7, with TRBD1 identical over 7 bases. The CDR3 spans 15 residues. Per the germline V gene, CDR1 is LGHNA and CDR2 is YSLEER. V dropped 4 bases and J dropped 0; count of bases not matched to a gene: 6. CDR3 sequence: CASSPVRDSSYEQYF. CDR3 DNA: TGCGCCAGCAGCCCGGTTAGGGACAGCTCCTACGAGCAGTACTTC.

The chain uses TRBV3-1 (or the pseudogene TRBV3-2) and TRBJ1-2, with 9 bases lining up with TRBD1. CDR1 LGHDT and CDR2 YNNKEL come from the germline V gene (reference sequence). V lost 1 base to trimming and J lost 0 bases; unmatched junction nucleotides: 3. The CDR3 runs 16 residues. CDR3 protein: CASSQVGQGTNYGYTF. CDR3 sequence (DNA): TGTGCCAGCAGCCAAGTCGGACAGGGGACTAACTATGGCTACACCTTC.

The chain couples TRBV29-1 to TRBJ2-3; the match to TRBD1 covers 8 bases. The CDR3 extends over 13 amino acids. Trimming took 7 bases from V and 3 from J; bases not matched to a gene: 6. The germline gives CDR1 SQVTM, CDR2 ANQGSEA. CDR3 protein: CSDRGIGTDTQYF. In DNA form, the CDR3 reads TGCAGCGACAGGGGGATCGGTACAGATACGCAGTATTTT.

The chain couples TRBV25-1 to TRBJ2-3; 9 bases are a match to TRBD2. The V gene's germline CDR1 is MGHDK and CDR2 SYGVNS. After removal of 5 bases from V and 4 bases from J, the junction contained 7 bases not matched to a gene. The CDR3 extends over 15 amino acids. This CDR3 reads CASSRLAGSPDTQYF. Written as DNA, the CDR3 is TGTGCCAGCAGTAGGCTAGCGGGATCCCCAGATACGCAGTATTTT. Full variable domain (outside the CDR3, taken from reference TRBV25-1 and TRBJ2-3): EADIYQTPRYLVIGTGKKITLECSQTMGHDKMYWYQQDPGMELHLIHYSYGVNSTEKGDLSSESTVSRIRTEHFPLTLESARPSHTSQYLCASSRLAGSPDTQYFGPGTRLTVL.

Note on this clone: One end of the junction fails to match germline, which may point to a read error. J is TRBJ2-7 and V is TRBV12-3 or TRBV12-4; no reliable D call. CDR3 length equals 13 residues. CDR3 nucleotide sequence: TGTGCCAGCAGTTTAGAACAGTCCTTCGAGCAGTACTTC. Protein sequence: CASSLEQSFEQYF.

The J gene is TRBJ1-2, the V gene TRBV7-3; D may be TRBD1 (5 bases). Trimming stripped 0 bases from V and 7 bases from J, with 15 bases between. This CDR3 comprises 15 residues. Looked up from germline, CDR1 is SGHTA and CDR2 is FQGTGA. CDR3 DNA sequence: TGTGCCAGCAGCTTAACATTCTCGCGGGGCGGTGGCTACACCTTC. This sequence encodes CASSLTFSRGGGYTF.

The V gene is TRBV3-1 (or the pseudogene TRBV3-2), the J gene TRBJ1-3, with TRBD1 as a possible D gene (6 bases). Per the germline V gene, CDR1 is LGHDT and CDR2 is YNNKEL (reference sequence). Trimming took off 1 base at V and 3 bases at J, with 10 bases between the two ends. The CDR3 contains 15 residues. This CDR3 reads CASSQAKTGGNTIYF. The CDR3 DNA follows: TGTGCCAGCAGCCAAGCAAAGACAGGTGGAAACACCATATATTTT.

The chain is built from TRBV9 and TRBJ1-1; 7 nucleotides align to TRBD1. Germline V lookup: CDR1 SGDLS, CDR2 YYNGEE. V trimming: 3 bases; J trimming: 11 bases; junction bases outside the gene matches: 4. The CDR3 length is 11 residues. CDR3 region: CASSGDSDAFF. For the CDR3, the DNA is TGTGCCAGCAGCGGGGACAGTGATGCTTTCTTT.

Details on this clone: This same CDR3 is encoded by further DNA sequences in the sample. V gene TRBV5-1 combines with J gene TRBJ2-5, with a weak D call TRBD1 (5 bases). The CDR3 contains 14 residues. V lost 0 bases and J lost 5, with 11 bases in between. The germline gives CDR1 SGHRS, CDR2 YFSETQ. The CDR3: CASSLDRGWETQYF. CDR3 nucleotide sequence: TGCGCCAGCAGCTTGGATAGGGGATGGGAGACCCAGTACTTC.

The rearrangement links TRBV5-6 to TRBJ1-2; 7 bases map to TRBD1. The germline CDR1 and CDR2 sequences are SGHDT and YYEEEE. The CDR3 is 14 residues long. Germline trimming cut 5 bases from V and 7 bases from J; bases unmatched to any gene: 11. CDR3: CASSTDRVISGYTF. In DNA, the CDR3 is TGTGCCAGCAGTACCGACAGGGTAATAAGTGGCTACACCTTC.

The V and J genes are TRBV2 and TRBJ1-4, with D hard to call. This CDR3 has 14 amino acids. V lost 4 bases to trimming and J lost 0 bases, with 6 bases between them. Germline-derived CDR1 and CDR2 are SNHLY and FYNNEI. The CDR3 is CASSGQATNEKLFF. The CDR3 DNA follows: TGTGCCAGCAGTGGACAAGCAACTAATGAAAAACTGTTTTTT.

The rearrangement links TRBV12-5 to TRBJ2-1; 7 nucleotides align to TRBD2. The V segment lost 3 bases and the J segment 6 bases; nucleotides outside the gene matches: 5. The CDR3 extends over 14 amino acids. Looked up from germline, CDR1 is LGHNT and CDR2 is FRNRAP. The CDR3 reads CASGLPGLSNEQFF. The CDR3, as DNA: TGTGCTAGTGGTTTACCGGGACTAAGCAATGAGCAGTTCTTC.

With respect to this clone: One junction end disagrees with the germline gene, perhaps due to a read error. This sequence joins TRBV7-7 and TRBJ2-5; TRBD1 matches at 7 bases. CDR3 length: 15 amino acids. The germline CDR1 and CDR2 sequences are SSHAT and FNYEAQ (reference sequence). The CDR3: CASSARGGTGETQYF. In DNA form, the CDR3 reads TGTGCTAGCAGCGCTAGAGGGGGCACTGGCGAGACCCAGTACTTC.

This clone came up a few times. V is TRBV7-9 and J is TRBJ1-5; no clear D gene. V lost 0 bases to trimming and J lost 4 bases, with 22 bases between them. The CDR3 sequence is 19 residues long. Germline V gene data show CDR1 as SEHNR and CDR2 as FQNEAQ (reference sequence). CDR3 loop: CASSLAPWHRLFRNQPQHF. CDR3 DNA sequence: TGTGCCAGCAGCTTAGCCCCTTGGCACAGACTATTCCGGAATCAGCCCCAGCATTTT.

This sequence joins TRBV19 and TRBJ1-6; 8 nucleotides agree with TRBD1. The germline V gene encodes CDR1 LNHDA and CDR2 SQIVND (reference sequence). There are 15 residues in the CDR3. The J segment lost 6 bases and the V segment lost 3 bases, leaving 4 bases of the junction unmatched. This CDR3 reads CASSIGDRTNSPLHF. CDR3 sequence (DNA): TGTGCCAGTAGTATCGGGGACAGGACTAATTCACCCCTCCACTTT.

The chain recombines TRBV21-1 with TRBJ1-2; the table's D call, TRBD1, has no DNA check behind it. TRBV21-1 corresponds to a pseudogene. The CDR3 is made up of 15 amino acids. CDR3 nucleotides: TGTGCCAGCAGCAGATTTGGACAGCTGAACTATGGCTACACCTTC. It is translated as CASSRFGQLNYGYTF.